One sample yielded the 14 T cell receptor beta chains listed below, sequenced in a study of naive and memory T cell subsets. Both TRBC1 and TRBC2 were covered by a beta constant-region primer of two equimolar oligonucleotides. Ligated cDNA was amplified by four rounds of PCR with nested alpha and beta constant-region primers and SP2. TCRdb itself ran the UMI-ligation and nested PCR reads through MiXCR, one entry per CDR3 protein. Of 17,000 or so distinct CDR3 sequences listed, approximately 9.4% are singletons. The sequencing input was central memory CD8+ T cells from blood. The source of these receptors is a human donor in good health.

This clonotype was counted ten times or more. V and J are TRBV20-1 and TRBJ2-1; 10 bases agree with TRBD1. With 0 bases clipped from V and 0 bases from J, the junction kept 5 bases outside the gene matches. Germline V lookup: CDR1 DFQATT, CDR2 SNEGSKA (reference sequence). This CDR3 comprises 17 residues. The CDR3, as DNA: TGCAGTGCTAGAGACCCGGGACAGGGGAGCTCCTACAATGAGCAGTTCTTC. This encodes CSARDPGQGSSYNEQFF.

This clonotype was picked up many times. The chain joins TRBV11-3 to TRBJ2-5; TRBD1 is a possible D gene (6 bases). This CDR3 region has 14 residues. V was cut by 4 bases and J by 2 bases, with 11 bases left in between. The germline V gene has CDR1 SGHNT and CDR2 YENEEA. CDR3 nucleotides: TGTGCCAGCAGCTCGAAACAGGGACAAGAGACCCAGTACTTC. It is translated as CASSSKQGQETQYF.

This clonotype was seen a handful of times. The chain links TRBV5-4 to TRBJ2-7, with 9 positions matching TRBD2. V shed 5 bases and J 0 bases; nucleotides not matched to a gene: 6. Germline V gene lookup returns CDR1 SGHNT and CDR2 YYREEE (reference sequence). The CDR3 spans 15 residues. The CDR3 spells CASSPSGRSSYEQYF. The CDR3, as DNA: TGTGCCAGCAGTCCGAGCGGGAGGAGCTCCTACGAGCAGTACTTC.

The chain employs TRBV15 and TRBJ2-3; TRBD1 or TRBD2 may be the D gene (5 bases each). Germline assignment: CDR1 LNHNV and CDR2 YYDKDF (reference sequence). This CDR3 contains 15 residues. V lost 5 bases and J lost 4, with 16 bases in between. The CDR3 here is CATSFARDGADTQYF. CDR3 nucleotide sequence: TGTGCCACCAGCTTCGCCAGGGACGGCGCAGATACGCAGTATTTT. Based on the CDR3 plus reference TRBV15 and TRBJ2-3, the full variable domain is DAMVIQNPRYQVTQFGKPVTLSCSQTLNHNVMYWYQQKSSQAPKLLFHYYDKDFNNEADTPDNFQSRRPNTSFCFLDIRSPGLGDTAMYLCATSFARDGADTQYFGPGTRLTVL.

V usage is TRBV6-6 and J usage is TRBJ2-3; D ambiguous. Germline CDR1 MNHNY, CDR2 SVGAGI (reference sequence). V lost 6 bases and J lost 4, with 11 bases in between. The CDR3 has 13 amino acids. As DNA, the CDR3 is TGTGCCAGCAGCCTTCGTAAGGCAGATACGCAGTATTTT. Translating gives CASSLRKADTQYF.

The CDR3 bases are TGCAGTGCTAGAGACGGTGACTTCTACGAGCAGTACTTC. Encoded protein: CSARDGDFYEQYF. V gene TRBV20-1 combines with J gene TRBJ2-7; no reliable D call. Germline CDR1 reads DFQATT; CDR2 reads SNEGSKA (reference sequence). V dropped 0 bases and J dropped 3 bases, with 9 bases sitting between them. This CDR3 comprises 13 residues.

In this sample, this clonotype turned up a few times. The chain combines TRBV19 with TRBJ2-2; 13 bases map to TRBD2. The V gene's germline CDR1 is LNHDA and CDR2 SQIVND (reference sequence). This CDR3 is 14 amino acids long. Germline trimming cut 10 bases from V and 7 bases from J; bases unmatched to any gene: 6. The CDR3 reads CATGTSGIGGELFF. The CDR3 DNA sequence: TGTGCCACTGGGACTAGCGGGATCGGCGGGGAGCTGTTTTTT.

This sequence joins TRBV5-5 and TRBJ2-6, with no clear D. The germline V gene has CDR1 SGHKS and CDR2 YYEKEE (reference sequence). V was clipped by 4 bases and J by 4 bases, with 15 bases between them. CDR3 length: 16 residues. The CDR3 coding sequence is TGTGCCAGCAGCCAGACCACATGGCCCGGGGCCAACGTCCTGACTTTC. Its protein is CASSQTTWPGANVLTF.

CDR3 in amino acids: CASSPDQGYEQFF. Written as DNA, the CDR3 is TGCGCCAGCAGCCCCGACCAGGGATATGAGCAGTTCTTC. The chain joins TRBV4-3 to TRBJ2-1; the D gene is possibly TRBD1 (5 bases). From germline, CDR1 is LGHNA and CDR2 YSLEER. This CDR3 region has 13 residues. V dropped 4 bases and J dropped 8 bases, with 12 bases sitting between them.

This clonotype has only a few counts. The chain combines TRBV19 with TRBJ1-2, with a tentative D call TRBD1 (5 bases). Germline V gene data show CDR1 as LNHDA and CDR2 as SQIVND (reference sequence). V shed 3 bases and J shed 8 bases, with 19 bases lying between them. The CDR3 runs to 15 residues. CDR3 DNA sequence: TGTGCCAGTAGTATGCTTGTCTGGGGCTTGGAAGGCTACACCTTC. Its protein is CASSMLVWGLEGYTF.

This clonotype was observed a few times. The genes are TRBV19 and TRBJ2-1; 8 bases agree with TRBD2. The CDR3 spans 14 residues. The V gene end was trimmed by 9 bases and the J gene end by 8 bases; junction bases not matched to a gene: 12. Looked up from germline, CDR1 is LNHDA and CDR2 is SQIVND (reference sequence). The CDR3 coding sequence is TGTGCCAGCGGATGGGAGCGGGAGCTCGATGAGCAGTTCTTC. Translated: CASGWERELDEQFF.

This clonotype occurred many times. At one end, the junction sequence differs from germline, possibly due to a read error. This chain uses TRBV6-1 with TRBJ2-1; the match to TRBD2 covers 10 bases. Germline V gene data show CDR1 as MNHNS and CDR2 as SASEGT. The CDR3 is 16 amino acids. The CDR3 sequence: CASSFSVGTSGTEGLF. CDR3 bases: TGTGCCAGCAGTTTTTCCGTCGGAACTAGCGGGACCGAAGGCCTCTTC.

With respect to this clonotype: The junction departs from the called germline gene at one end, perhaps through a read error. J is TRBJ2-5 and V is TRBV5-1; D gene unclear. CDR3 length: 16 residues. Germline-derived CDR1 and CDR2 are SGHRS and YFSETQ. CDR3 sequence (DNA): TGCGCCGGCAGCTCCCACGCGGCAGGATTGTTGGAGACCCAGTACTTC. Residues: CAGSSHAAGLLETQYF.

There are many counts of this clonotype. The chain is built from TRBV7-2 and TRBJ1-2; 9 nucleotides agree with TRBD1. The germline V gene has CDR1 SGHTA and CDR2 FQGNSA. The CDR3 sequence is 19 residues long. Unmatched junction bases numbered 20, after V lost 4 bases and J lost 5 bases. For the CDR3, the DNA is TGTGCCAGCAGCTATTCCCGTCCACATATTGACAGGGGGAGGTATGGCTACACCTTC. Its translation is CASSYSRPHIDRGRYGYTF.